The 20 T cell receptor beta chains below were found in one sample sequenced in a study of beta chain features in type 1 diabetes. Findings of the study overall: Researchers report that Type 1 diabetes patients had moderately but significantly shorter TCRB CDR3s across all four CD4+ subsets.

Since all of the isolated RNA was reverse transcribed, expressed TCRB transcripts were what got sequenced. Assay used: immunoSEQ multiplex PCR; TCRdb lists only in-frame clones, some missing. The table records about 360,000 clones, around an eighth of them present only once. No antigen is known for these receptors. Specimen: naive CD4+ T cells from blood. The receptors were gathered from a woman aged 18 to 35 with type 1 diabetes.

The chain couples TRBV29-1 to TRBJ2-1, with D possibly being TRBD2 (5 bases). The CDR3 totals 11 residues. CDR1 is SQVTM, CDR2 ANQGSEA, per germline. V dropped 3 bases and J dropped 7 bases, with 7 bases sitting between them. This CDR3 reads CSVESGNEQFF. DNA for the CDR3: TGCAGCGTTGAGTCGGGAAATGAGCAGTTCTTC.

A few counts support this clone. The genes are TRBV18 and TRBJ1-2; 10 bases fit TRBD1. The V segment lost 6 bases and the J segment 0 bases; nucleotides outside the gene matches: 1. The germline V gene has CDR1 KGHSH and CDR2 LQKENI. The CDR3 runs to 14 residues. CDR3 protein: CASSGQGANYGYTF. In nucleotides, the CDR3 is TGTGCCAGCTCTGGACAGGGGGCTAACTATGGCTACACCTTC.

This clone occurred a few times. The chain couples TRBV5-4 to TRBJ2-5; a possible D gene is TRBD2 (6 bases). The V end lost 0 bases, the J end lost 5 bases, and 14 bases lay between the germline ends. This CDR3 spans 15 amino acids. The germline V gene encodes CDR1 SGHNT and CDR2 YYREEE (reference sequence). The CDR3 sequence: CASSLANVGGETQYF. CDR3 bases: TGTGCCAGCAGCTTGGCCAACGTCGGGGGTGAGACCCAGTACTTC.

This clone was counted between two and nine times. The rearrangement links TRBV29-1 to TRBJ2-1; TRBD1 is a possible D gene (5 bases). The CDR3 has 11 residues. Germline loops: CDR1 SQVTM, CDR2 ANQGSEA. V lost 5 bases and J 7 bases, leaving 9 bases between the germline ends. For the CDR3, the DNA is TGCAGCGTTCTGACAGCAAATGAGCAGTTCTTC. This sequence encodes CSVLTANEQFF.

The CDR3 loop reads CATHSGRAYEQYF. DNA of the CDR3: TGTGCCACCCATAGCGGGAGGGCCTACGAGCAGTACTTC. This rearrangement joins TRBV28 to TRBJ2-7, with 11 positions matching TRBD2. The germline V gene has CDR1 MDHEN and CDR2 SYDVKM. The CDR3 consists of 13 residues. V dropped 10 bases and J dropped 2; count of bases not matched to a gene: 4.

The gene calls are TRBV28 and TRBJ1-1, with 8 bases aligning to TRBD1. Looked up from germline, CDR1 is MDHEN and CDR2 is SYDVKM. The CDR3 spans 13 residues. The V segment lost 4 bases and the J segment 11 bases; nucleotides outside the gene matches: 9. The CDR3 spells CASSSQGQVGAFF. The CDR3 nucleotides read TGTGCCAGCAGTTCCCAGGGACAGGTGGGGGCTTTCTTT.

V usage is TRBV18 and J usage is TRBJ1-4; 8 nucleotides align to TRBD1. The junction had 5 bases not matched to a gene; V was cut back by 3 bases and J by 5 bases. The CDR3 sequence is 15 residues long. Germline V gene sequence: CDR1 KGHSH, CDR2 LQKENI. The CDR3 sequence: CASSPGQEPNEKLFF. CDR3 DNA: TGTGCCAGCTCACCGGGACAGGAACCAAATGAAAAACTGTTTTTT.

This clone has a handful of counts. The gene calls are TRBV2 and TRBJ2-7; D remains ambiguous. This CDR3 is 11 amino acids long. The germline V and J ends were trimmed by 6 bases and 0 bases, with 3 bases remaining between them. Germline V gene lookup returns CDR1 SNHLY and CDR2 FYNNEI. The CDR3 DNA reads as TGTGCCAGCAGACTCTCCTACGAGCAGTACTTC. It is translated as CASRLSYEQYF.

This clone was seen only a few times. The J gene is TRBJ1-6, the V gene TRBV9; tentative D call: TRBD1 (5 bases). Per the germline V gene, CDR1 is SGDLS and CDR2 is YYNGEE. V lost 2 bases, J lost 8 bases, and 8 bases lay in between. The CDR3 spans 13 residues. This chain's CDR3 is CASSVGGDSPLHF. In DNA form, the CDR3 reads TGTGCCAGCAGCGTTGGGGGGGATTCACCCCTCCACTTT.

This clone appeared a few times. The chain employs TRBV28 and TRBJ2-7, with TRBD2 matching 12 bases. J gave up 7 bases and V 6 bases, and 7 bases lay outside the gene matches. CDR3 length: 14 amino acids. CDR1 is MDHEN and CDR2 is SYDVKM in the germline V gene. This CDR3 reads CASSPHGLAGEQYF. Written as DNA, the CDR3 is TGTGCCAGCAGCCCCCACGGACTAGCGGGAGAGCAGTACTTC.

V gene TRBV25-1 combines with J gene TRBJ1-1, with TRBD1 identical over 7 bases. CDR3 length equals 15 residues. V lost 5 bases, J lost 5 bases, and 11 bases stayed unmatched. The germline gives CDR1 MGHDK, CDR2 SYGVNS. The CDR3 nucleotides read TGTGCCAGCAGTTACGTGCAAGGGGGCCCGACTGAAGCTTTCTTT. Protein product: CASSYVQGGPTEAFF.

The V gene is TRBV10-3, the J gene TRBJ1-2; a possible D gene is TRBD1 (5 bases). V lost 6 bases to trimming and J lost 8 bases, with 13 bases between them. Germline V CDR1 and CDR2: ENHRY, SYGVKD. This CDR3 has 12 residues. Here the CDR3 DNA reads TGTGCCATCAGAGGGACGGAGGGCGGCTACACCTTC. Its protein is CAIRGTEGGYTF.

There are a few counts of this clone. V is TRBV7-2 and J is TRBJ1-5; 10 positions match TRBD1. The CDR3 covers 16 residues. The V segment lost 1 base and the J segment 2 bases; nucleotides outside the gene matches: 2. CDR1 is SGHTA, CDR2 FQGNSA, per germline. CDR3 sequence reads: CASSLVGTGGNQPQHF. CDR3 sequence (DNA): TGTGCCAGCAGCTTAGTGGGGACAGGGGGCAATCAGCCCCAGCATTTT.

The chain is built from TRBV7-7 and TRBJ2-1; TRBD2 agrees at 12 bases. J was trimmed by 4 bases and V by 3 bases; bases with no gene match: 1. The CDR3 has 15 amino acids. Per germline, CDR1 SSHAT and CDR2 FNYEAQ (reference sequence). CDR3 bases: TGTGCCAGCAGCTTCGGGACTAGCGGGTACAATGAGCAGTTCTTC. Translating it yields CASSFGTSGYNEQFF.

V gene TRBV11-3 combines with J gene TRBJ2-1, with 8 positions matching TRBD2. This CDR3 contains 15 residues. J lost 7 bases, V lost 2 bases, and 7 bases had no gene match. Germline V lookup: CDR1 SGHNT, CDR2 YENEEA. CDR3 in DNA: TGTGCCAGCAGCTTAACGGGAGGGAACCTGAATGAGCAGTTCTTC. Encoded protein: CASSLTGGNLNEQFF.

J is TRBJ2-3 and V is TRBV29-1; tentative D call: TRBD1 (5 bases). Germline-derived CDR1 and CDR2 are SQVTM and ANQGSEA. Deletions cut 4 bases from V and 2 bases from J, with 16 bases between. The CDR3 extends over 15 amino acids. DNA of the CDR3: TGCAGCGTTGGACAGCCCAGTCAGCACACAGATACGCAGTATTTT. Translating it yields CSVGQPSQHTDTQYF.

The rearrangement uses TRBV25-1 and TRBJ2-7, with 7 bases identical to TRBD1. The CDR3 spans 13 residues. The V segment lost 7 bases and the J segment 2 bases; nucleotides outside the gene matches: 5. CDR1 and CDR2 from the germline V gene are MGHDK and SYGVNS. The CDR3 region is CASKGDSTYEQYF. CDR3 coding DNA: TGTGCCAGCAAGGGGGACAGCACCTACGAGCAGTACTTC.

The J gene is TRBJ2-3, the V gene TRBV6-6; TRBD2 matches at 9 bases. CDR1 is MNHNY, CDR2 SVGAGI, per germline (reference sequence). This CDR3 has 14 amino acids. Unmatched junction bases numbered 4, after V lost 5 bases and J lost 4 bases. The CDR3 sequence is CASSGGLAADTQYF. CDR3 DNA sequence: TGTGCCAGCAGTGGGGGACTAGCAGCAGATACGCAGTATTTT.

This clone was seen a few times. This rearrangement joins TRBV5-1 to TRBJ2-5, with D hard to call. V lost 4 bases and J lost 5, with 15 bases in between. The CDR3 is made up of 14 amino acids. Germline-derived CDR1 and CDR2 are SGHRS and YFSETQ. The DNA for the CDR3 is TGCGCCAGCAGCATCACTACGGGTGGCGAGACCCAGTACTTC. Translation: CASSITTGGETQYF.

CDR3 DNA: TGTGCCAGCACCGACAGACAACACTATGGCTACACCTTC. It yields the protein CASTDRQHYGYTF. The V call is TRBV6-6, the J call TRBJ1-2; possible D gene TRBD1, 5 bases. The V gene's germline CDR1 is MNHNY and CDR2 SVGAGI (reference sequence). V lost 7 bases, J lost 3 bases, and 12 bases lay in between. The CDR3 runs 13 residues.